This T cell receptor beta chain appears in the sequencing data of a study of blood T cells in healthy people across ages. Study conclusions and caveats: The unsorted PBMCs prevented any conclusive comparison of naive versus antigen-experienced cells.

Together with a sample-barcoded 5' primer, a J-beta primer mix was included in a second PCR lasting about 7 to 11 cycles. TCRdb processed the 5' RACE reads anew with MiXCR; each CDR3 protein has one entry. The table has 600,000 or so distinct CDR3 sequences, approximately 30% seen once. This clonotype was recorded many times. Its antigen remains unknown. This sequence originates from a woman older than 75 in good health. The specimen sequenced was blood.

CDR3 in amino acids: CSAISSGTSGGGTDTQYF. CDR3 bases: TGCAGTGCTATCTCGTCCGGGACTAGCGGGGGAGGCACAGATACGCAGTATTTT. The gene calls are TRBV20-1 and TRBJ2-3, with 14 bases matching TRBD2. Looked up from germline, CDR1 is DFQATT and CDR2 is SNEGSKA (reference sequence). The length of the CDR3 is 18 residues. With V trimmed by 4 bases and J by 1 base, 10 bases remained unmatched.